Shown below are 29 T cell receptor beta chains from a single sample sequenced in a study of T-cell memory formation after mild COVID-19. Via MiXCR, TCRdb re-called the 5' RACE reads, giving one row per CDR3 protein. Found here are about 240,000 distinct CDR3 sequences, more than 8% of them singletons; the top ten hold more than 20%. The sequenced sample consisted of PBMCs or a T cell subset sorted from them (not recorded which). These receptors came from a man between 18 and 29 years old who had mild COVID-19 (a few samples of this study predate the infection). Cell type and time point are not known.

In its sample, this clonotype was seen a few times. The chain employs TRBV7-9 and TRBJ2-3; the D is unclear. V lost 0 bases to trimming and J lost 0 bases, with 4 bases between them. The CDR3 totals 14 residues. Germline values: CDR1 SEHNR, CDR2 FQNEAQ (reference sequence). CDR3: CASSLAISTDTQYF. Written as DNA, the CDR3 is TGTGCCAGCAGCTTAGCCATAAGCACAGATACGCAGTATTTT.

In its sample, this clonotype was seen a few times. This chain connects TRBV18 to TRBJ1-1; D is undetermined. This CDR3 is 13 amino acids long. V dropped 0 bases and J dropped 6 bases, with 8 bases sitting between them. Germline CDR1 reads KGHSH; CDR2 reads LQKENI. The CDR3 region has the DNA TGTGCCAGCTCACCACCGGGAGTGGCTGAAGCTTTCTTT. Encoded protein: CASSPPGVAEAFF.

In its sample, this clonotype was seen a few times. The chain joins TRBV15 to TRBJ2-3; 7 bases are a match to TRBD1. Germline-derived CDR1 and CDR2 are LNHNV and YYDKDF (reference sequence). V shed 1 base, J shed 0 bases, and the junction held 1 base outside the gene matches. CDR3 length: 15 residues. For the CDR3, the DNA is TGTGCCACCAGCAGAGGACAGGGCAGCACAGATACGCAGTATTTT. Its protein product is CATSRGQGSTDTQYF. The variable domain in full, completed from reference TRBV15 and TRBJ2-3, reads DAMVIQNPRYQVTQFGKPVTLSCSQTLNHNVMYWYQQKSSQAPKLLFHYYDKDFNNEADTPDNFQSRRPNTSFCFLDIRSPGLGDTAMYLCATSRGQGSTDTQYFGPGTRLTVL.

This clonotype was counted a single time. The chain joins TRBV27 to TRBJ2-2; D call uncertain. The CDR3 is 16 amino acids. The germline V gene has CDR1 MNHEY and CDR2 SMNVEV (reference sequence). V shed 5 bases and J shed 3 bases, with 16 bases lying between them. This CDR3 reads CASSLYSRTYTGELFF. CDR3 in DNA: TGTGCCAGCAGTCTCTACAGCCGGACGTACACCGGGGAGCTGTTTTTT.

This clonotype was seen ten or more times. The rearrangement joins TRBV27 to TRBJ1-5; possibly TRBD1 for D (5 bases). CDR3 size: 14 residues. V was clipped by 6 bases and J by 7 bases, with 16 bases between them. Germline-derived CDR1 and CDR2 are MNHEY and SMNVEV (reference sequence). CDR3 sequence (DNA): TGTGCCAGCAGCCACGGACAAATGGGCCAGCCCCAGCATTTT. Its protein is CASSHGQMGQPQHF.

This clonotype was found a few times. V is TRBV12-3 or TRBV12-4 and J is TRBJ1-2; the match to TRBD1 covers 12 bases. The junction had 12 bases not matched to a gene; V was cut back by 6 bases and J by 4 bases. CDR3 length: 17 residues. The CDR3 DNA reads as TGTGCCAGCAGGAACCGGGACAGGGGGCGTGTCGGCTATGGCTACACCTTC. Its translation: CASRNRDRGRVGYGYTF.

This clonotype occurred many times. This chain joins TRBV10-3 and TRBJ2-5; 7 bases match TRBD2. The J segment lost 2 bases and the V segment lost 3 bases, leaving 3 bases of the junction unmatched. CDR1 and CDR2 (germline): ENHRY, SYGVKD. CDR3 length: 14 amino acids. The CDR3 region is CAISDPAGQETQYF. CDR3 sequence (DNA): TGTGCCATCAGTGATCCAGCGGGGCAAGAGACCCAGTACTTC.

There are many counts of this clonotype. The chain joins TRBV9 to TRBJ2-1; D remains ambiguous. Looked up from germline, CDR1 is SGDLS and CDR2 is YYNGEE. The CDR3 totals 14 residues. Between the trimmed V and J ends, which lost 5 bases and 0 bases, there was a span of 9 bases. For the CDR3, the DNA is TGTGCCAGCAGTGAAAAGAGCTCCTACAATGAGCAGTTCTTC. Amino acid sequence: CASSEKSSYNEQFF.

This clonotype was seen a few times. In nucleotides, the CDR3 is TGTGCCACCAGCAAAGGGACCGAGGGCAATCAGCCCCAGCATTTT. Protein: CATSKGTEGNQPQHF. This chain uses TRBV15 with TRBJ1-5; D possibly corresponds to TRBD1 (5 bases). V dropped 4 bases and J dropped 2 bases, with 12 bases sitting between them. The CDR3 loop spans 15 amino acids. CDR1 is LNHNV and CDR2 is YYDKDF in the germline V gene (reference sequence).

This clonotype was seen more than once but under ten times. The chain carries TRBV5-1 and TRBJ1-5; D uncertain. This CDR3 is built from 15 residues. The germline CDR1 and CDR2 sequences are SGHRS and YFSETQ. Trimming took off 4 bases at V and 5 bases at J, with 16 bases between the two ends. CDR3 loop: CASSVDPGEDQPQHF. The DNA for the CDR3 is TGCGCCAGCAGCGTGGACCCAGGAGAGGATCAGCCCCAGCATTTT.

The sample holds many counts of this clonotype. The V call is TRBV7-2, the J call TRBJ1-6; D is uncertain. The V end lost 11 bases, the J end lost 7 bases, and 15 bases lay between the germline ends. The CDR3 covers 13 residues. Germline V lookup: CDR1 SGHTA, CDR2 FQGNSA. The chain's CDR3 is CAGAQRSNSPLHF. In DNA, the CDR3 is TGTGCCGGCGCCCAGAGGTCGAATTCACCCCTCCACTTT.

This clonotype was seen only a few times. V gene TRBV18 combines with J gene TRBJ1-2, with D tentatively TRBD1 (6 bases). The CDR3 totals 14 residues. Germline CDR1 KGHSH, CDR2 LQKENI. V was trimmed by 3 bases and J by 6 bases, leaving 14 bases between them. The CDR3 region is CASSPPTGTDGYTF. As DNA, the CDR3 is TGTGCCAGCTCACCCCCGACAGGAACCGATGGCTACACCTTC.

This clonotype has at least ten counts. V usage is TRBV7-3 and J usage is TRBJ2-1; D is perhaps TRBD2 (6 bases). The CDR3 runs 15 residues. The V end was cut by 2 bases, the J end by 7 bases, with 15 bases between. CDR1 SGHTA and CDR2 FQGTGA come from the germline V gene. This CDR3 is CASSLGGPGGNEQFF. Written as DNA, the CDR3 is TGTGCCAGCAGCTTAGGTGGTCCAGGAGGGAATGAGCAGTTCTTC.

This clonotype occurred a few times. This rearrangement joins TRBV10-1 to TRBJ2-3, with 7 nucleotides matching TRBD2. Looked up from germline, CDR1 is WNHNN and CDR2 is SYGVQD (reference sequence). Trimming took 5 bases from V and 6 from J; bases not matched to a gene: 14. There are 16 residues in the CDR3. CDR3 sequence: CASSRQPGLLTDTQYF. For the CDR3, the DNA is TGCGCCAGCAGTAGACAACCGGGACTATTGACGGATACGCAGTATTTT.

The chain links TRBV7-8 to TRBJ1-1, with D possibly TRBD1 on 6 matching bases. The V and J ends lost 4 bases and 7 bases respectively, with 13 bases between them. The CDR3 is 13 residues long. The germline gives CDR1 SGHVS, CDR2 FQNEAQ. For the CDR3, the DNA is TGTGCCAGCAGCTCCTCGTTGGACAGTGAAGCTTTCTTT. The encoded protein is CASSSSLDSEAFF. Full variable domain (remainder filled in from reference TRBV7-8 and TRBJ1-1): GAGVSQSPRYKVAKRGQDVALRCDPISGHVSLFWYQQALGQGPEFLTYFQNEAQLDKSGLPSDRFFAERPEGSVSTLKIQRTQQEDSAVYLCASSSSLDSEAFFGQGTRLTVV.

The chain uses TRBV27 and TRBJ1-2; 8 bases agree with TRBD1. V shed 4 bases, J shed 6 bases, and the junction held 4 bases outside the gene matches. Germline CDR1 and CDR2: MNHEY and SMNVEV (reference sequence). The CDR3 is 13 residues long. CDR3 residues: CASSSDRVHGYTF. The CDR3 bases are TGTGCCAGCAGTTCGGACAGGGTCCATGGCTACACCTTC.

The chain links TRBV7-2 to TRBJ1-5; 8 nucleotides align to TRBD1. From germline, CDR1 is SGHTA and CDR2 FQGNSA. CDR3 length: 16 amino acids. With V trimmed by 2 bases and J by 0 bases, 3 bases remained unmatched. The CDR3 DNA sequence: TGTGCCAGCAGCTTATCAGGGGGCTATAGCAATCAGCCCCAGCATTTT. It codes for CASSLSGGYSNQPQHF.

This clonotype appeared a few times. V gene TRBV20-1 combines with J gene TRBJ2-7, with a weak D call TRBD2 (6 bases). The CDR3 extends over 13 amino acids. Germline loops: CDR1 DFQATT, CDR2 SNEGSKA (reference sequence). CDR3 bases: TGCATCCTCTCTGGGGGGAAAGGATACGAGCAGTACGTC. Amino acids: CILSGGKGYEQYV.

This chain connects TRBV12-2 to TRBJ2-7; TRBD1, the table's D call, lacks a check against the DNA. TRBV12-2 is a pseudogene segment. CDR3 length: 18 amino acids. The CDR3 DNA reads TGTGCAAGTCGCTTAGATTTGCGACAGGACGTTCGCCCCTACGAGCAGTACGTC. Translated, it gives CASRLDLRQDVRPYEQYV.

This clonotype was detected many times. The V call is TRBV5-1, the J call TRBJ1-1; no clear D gene. The CDR3 runs to 11 residues. CDR1 and CDR2 from the germline V gene are SGHRS and YFSETQ. V was shortened by 6 bases and J by 3 bases, with 6 bases between the two germline ends. The CDR3 sequence is CASIEDTEAFF. CDR3 sequence (DNA): TGCGCCAGCATTGAGGACACTGAAGCTTTCTTT.

This clonotype was seen only a few times. This rearrangement joins TRBV7-9 to TRBJ1-4; no reliable D call. This CDR3 comprises 16 residues. CDR1 is SEHNR, CDR2 FQNEAQ, per germline (reference sequence). Trimming pared 3 bases from V and 0 bases from J, leaving 11 bases between. The CDR3 here is CASSFYGSATNEKLFF. CDR3 in DNA: TGTGCCAGCAGCTTTTACGGAAGTGCAACTAATGAAAAACTGTTTTTT.

V is TRBV6-2 or TRBV6-3 and J is TRBJ2-2, with D unclear. V lost 2 bases to trimming and J lost 7 bases, with 5 bases between them. The CDR3 sequence is 12 residues long. Germline-derived CDR1 and CDR2 are MNHEY and SVGEGT. CDR3 nucleotide sequence: TGTGCCAGCAGTTACGCTCGCGGGGAGCTGTTTTTT. Amino acids: CASSYARGELFF.

This clonotype was seen a handful of times. The chain employs TRBV5-1 and TRBJ1-2; tentatively, D is TRBD1 (5 bases). Trimming left V 0 bases short and J 4 bases short, with 16 bases between. The CDR3 spans 16 residues. CDR1 SGHRS and CDR2 YFSETQ come from the germline V gene. The CDR3 bases are TGCGCCAGCAGCTTGGTTGGGCAGGGTCAGACCTATGGCTACACCTTC. Amino acid sequence: CASSLVGQGQTYGYTF.

The rearrangement joins TRBV6-2 or TRBV6-3 to TRBJ1-5; D is unclear. The CDR3 covers 14 residues. Germline lookup yields CDR1 MNHEY and CDR2 SVGEGT. Trimming took 5 bases from V and 2 from J, leaving 10 bases between them. The CDR3 is CASSGLRGNQPQHF. The DNA of the CDR3 is TGTGCCAGCAGTGGCCTTAGGGGCAATCAGCCCCAGCATTTT.

The chain recombines TRBV4-3 with TRBJ1-2; D unclear. There are 14 residues in the CDR3. In germline, CDR1 is LGHNA, CDR2 YSLEER. V shed 0 bases and J shed 8 bases, with 13 bases lying between them. CDR3 bases: TGCGCCAGCAGCCAAGATTACTCCGGGTCGGGCTACACCTTC. Amino acids: CASSQDYSGSGYTF.

CDR3 sequence reads: CSARALTSGGAGETQYF. The CDR3 bases are TGCAGTGCTAGAGCCCTGACTAGCGGGGGGGCCGGAGAGACCCAGTACTTC. The chain is built from TRBV20-1 and TRBJ2-5; TRBD2 matches 14 bases. Germline V gives CDR1 DFQATT, CDR2 SNEGSKA (reference sequence). After removal of 1 base from V and 4 bases from J, the junction contained 8 bases not matched to a gene. This CDR3 is built from 17 residues.

This clonotype has more than one count but fewer than ten. The chain has TRBV12-3 or TRBV12-4 and TRBJ2-4, with D possibly called TRBD1 or TRBD2 (5 bases each). There are 14 residues in the CDR3. Trimming pared 7 bases from V and 5 bases from J, leaving 15 bases between. The CDR3 DNA is TGTGCCAGCACGGGGAAGGGGTGGCAAAACATTCAGTACTTC. This encodes CASTGKGWQNIQYF.

This clonotype has only a few counts. V gene TRBV27 combines with J gene TRBJ1-2; D not certain. With 2 bases removed from V and 8 bases from J, the gap between germline ends came to 12 bases. The CDR3 length is 13 residues. Germline CDR1 is MNHEY and CDR2 is SMNVEV (reference sequence). CDR3: CASSLSEGAGYTF. The CDR3, as DNA: TGTGCCAGCAGTTTAAGTGAGGGCGCGGGCTACACCTTC.

This clonotype was seen ten or more times. V usage is TRBV12-3 or TRBV12-4 and J usage is TRBJ2-1, with unresolved D. V was shortened by 3 bases and J by 0 bases, with 6 bases between the two germline ends. The CDR3 length is 14 residues. The chain's CDR3 is CASSLRSSYNEQFF. CDR3 nucleotide sequence: TGTGCCAGCAGTTTGCGGAGCTCCTACAATGAGCAGTTCTTC.